This T cell receptor beta chain was sequenced during a study of blood T cell repertoires in COVID-19. Study in general: COVID-19 samples, acute and convalescent, were from the United States, Italy and Spain.

This CDR3 region has 14 residues. Deletions cut 4 bases from V and 0 bases from J, with 12 bases between. Germline values: CDR1 SQVTM, CDR2 ANQGSEA. The table came from immunoSEQ multiplex PCR; TCRdb's copy has only in-frame clones and leaves some out. Among just over 65,000 clones listed, over 85% were seen once. Sample: peripheral blood. The TCR originated in a man aged 55 to 69 with acute or convalescent COVID-19. The genes are TRBV29-1 and TRBJ1-2; a weak D match, TRBD1 (5 bases). For the CDR3, the DNA is TGCAGCGTTGCGGCAGGGCAACCTAACTATGGCTACACCTTC. Its protein product is CSVAAGQPNYGYTF. The entire variable domain, with the rest obtained from reference TRBV29-1 and TRBJ1-2, is as follows: SAVISQKPSRDICQRGTSLTIQCQVDSQVTMMFWYRQQPGQSLTLIATANQGSEATYESGFVIDKFPISRPNLTFSTLTVSNMSPEDSSIYLCSVAAGQPNYGYTFGSGTRLTVV.